This paragraph reports one TCR beta chain. The data derive from a study of patients and donors after allogeneic stem cell transplantation. Trimming stripped 6 bases from V and 3 bases from J, with 11 bases between. Per the germline V gene, CDR1 is SQVTM and CDR2 is ANQGSEA. The CDR3 consists of 13 residues. TCRdb called the RT-PCR reads again in MiXCR, with one record for every CDR3 protein. The sample holds roughly 200,000 distinct CDR3 sequences, around two fifths seen once. The chain joins TRBV29-1 to TRBJ1-4; D gene ambiguous. Sequenced: blood, either unsorted or a sorted T cell fraction (not recorded which). The TCR was taken from a human donor who was either an allogeneic HSCT recipient or a stem cell or donor lymphocyte infusion donor (not recorded which). It is not recorded whose cells these are; they may come from a transplant donor. CDR3 sequence reads: CSVPGPANEKLFF. CDR3 nucleotides: TGCAGCGTCCCGGGCCCCGCTAATGAAAAACTGTTTTTT.